This TCR beta chain was recovered during a study of CD8 T cells in Susac syndrome. TCR beta sequences were obtained from blood CD8+ and CD4+ T cells. TEMRA cells were FACS-enriched and CD8+ and CD4+ T cells negatively isolated. Note on this clonotype: What it binds is not known.

General study findings and limits: The study conceded that relatively few individuals underwent its TCR sequencing and HLA analysis.

CDR1 and CDR2 (germline): MGHRA, YSYEKL. The V and J ends lost 3 bases and 7 bases, in that order; junction bases with no gene match: 10. The CDR3 sequence is 17 residues long. RNA, at roughly 0.45 to 1 ug, was reverse transcribed with random hexamers. Amplification of TCR beta CDR3 was carried out by immunoSEQ multiplex PCR, which covered 54 Vbeta and 13 Jbeta segments. TCRdb used MiXCR to reprocess the immunoSEQ multiplex PCR reads, holding one entry per CDR3 protein. The sample includes roughly 120,000 distinct CDR3 sequences, over 85% of them seen just once. This TCR derives from a human donor with multiple sclerosis. This chain links TRBV4-1 with TRBJ2-1, with 12 positions matching TRBD2. Source material: CD8+ T cells from PBMCs. Written as DNA, the CDR3 is TGCGCCAGCAGCCATACGCTGACTAGCGGGGGAGGAAATGAGCAGTTCTTC. Amino acid sequence: CASSHTLTSGGGNEQFF.